These T cell receptor beta chains were read from a single sample in a study of shared clonotypes between healthy human individuals. Sequenced by immunoSEQ multiplex PCR; TCRdb stores in-frame clones only, minus some. The table includes millions of clones, around 93% detected once. Sequencing input: naive CD8+ T cells from PBMCs. The receptors were gathered from a man aged 18-30 years in good health. Some clones in this sample may be carry-over from other donors' samples. The CDR3 runs from the conserved cysteine through the conserved F or W. The D gene is left open where the match is weak. Not all rows give a size; the values are once, few, many and, for expanded clones, a class.

j_gene: TRBJ1-5; abundance: NA; v_gene: TRBV28; d_gene: NA; CDR3nt: TGTGCCAGCAGTTTGCGAGAGTTCAATCAGCCCCAGCATTTT; CDR3aa: CASSLREFNQPQHF
j_gene: TRBJ2-7; abundance: NA; v_gene: TRBV11-2; d_gene: NA; CDR3nt: TGTGCCAGCAGCGGATGGACAGAGCCCTACGAGCAGTACTTC; CDR3aa: CASSGWTEPYEQYF
j_gene: TRBJ1-2; abundance: NA; v_gene: TRBV6-5; d_gene: NA; CDR3nt: TGTGCCAGCAGTTACTCCATGACAGGCGGTTATGGCTACACCTTC; CDR3aa: CASSYSMTGGYGYTF
j_gene: TRBJ2-3; abundance: NA; v_gene: TRBV5-5; d_gene: NA; CDR3nt: TGTGCCAGCAGCTTGTGGGGGTCGACAGATACGCAGTATTTT; CDR3aa: CASSLWGSTDTQYF
j_gene: TRBJ1-4; abundance: NA; v_gene: TRBV11-2; d_gene: NA; CDR3nt: TGTGCCAGCAGATTACAGGGAACTAATGAAAAACTGTTTTTT; CDR3aa: CASRLQGTNEKLFF
j_gene: TRBJ1-4; abundance: NA; v_gene: TRBV6-6; d_gene: NA; CDR3nt: TGTGCCAGCAGCATCTTGGGGGGGAGAGAAAAACTGTTTTTT; CDR3aa: CASSILGGREKLFF
j_gene: TRBJ2-3; abundance: NA; v_gene: TRBV7-9; d_gene: NA; CDR3nt: TGTGCCAGCAGCGGAACGAGCACAGATACGCAGTATTTT; CDR3aa: CASSGTSTDTQYF
j_gene: TRBJ1-2; abundance: once; v_gene: TRBV7-9; d_gene: NA; CDR3nt: TGTGCCAGCAGCGACCTGGGGGGGGCCGATGGCTACACCTTC; CDR3aa: CASSDLGGADGYTF
j_gene: TRBJ2-3; abundance: NA; v_gene: TRBV19; d_gene: TRBD1; CDR3nt: TGTGCCAGTAGCGAGGGACAGGGCTGGACAGATACGCAGTATTTT; CDR3aa: CASSEGQGWTDTQYF
j_gene: TRBJ1-1; abundance: few; v_gene: TRBV5-4; d_gene: NA; CDR3nt: TGTGCCAGCAGCCACATAAAGGGGGCTGAAGCTTTCTTT; CDR3aa: CASSHIKGAEAFF
j_gene: TRBJ2-3; abundance: NA; v_gene: TRBV4-3; d_gene: NA; CDR3nt: TGCGCCAGCAGCCCCGCGGGCAAGAGGCACGCAGATACGCAGTATTTT; CDR3aa: CASSPAGKRHADTQYF
j_gene: TRBJ1-1; abundance: NA; v_gene: TRBV28; d_gene: NA; CDR3nt: TGTGCCAGCAGTTTGGGGAGGGGGGGCTCTGAAGCTTTCTTT; CDR3aa: CASSLGRGGSEAFF
j_gene: TRBJ2-1; abundance: NA; v_gene: TRBV7-9; d_gene: NA; CDR3nt: TGTGCCAGCAGATCGGGGAACAATGAGCAGTTCTTC; CDR3aa: CASRSGNNEQFF
j_gene: TRBJ2-7; abundance: NA; v_gene: TRBV5-1; d_gene: TRBD1; CDR3nt: TGCGCCAGCAGCATAACCTGGACAGGGGGCGAGCAGTACTTC; CDR3aa: CASSITWTGGEQYF
j_gene: TRBJ2-1; abundance: once; v_gene: TRBV4-1; d_gene: TRBD1; CDR3nt: TGCGCCAGCAGCCACCGGACAGGGTCATCCTACAATGAGCAGTTCTTC; CDR3aa: CASSHRTGSSYNEQFF
j_gene: TRBJ2-1; abundance: NA; v_gene: TRBV6-6; d_gene: TRBD2; CDR3nt: TGTGCCAGCAGTTACTCGGCGGGAGGGGGCAATGAGCAGTTCTTC; CDR3aa: CASSYSAGGGNEQFF
j_gene: TRBJ2-7; abundance: NA; v_gene: TRBV4-2; d_gene: NA; CDR3nt: TGTGCCAGCAGCCAAAACTACGAGCAGTACTTC; CDR3aa: CASSQNYEQYF
j_gene: TRBJ2-7; abundance: NA; v_gene: TRBV6-5; d_gene: NA; CDR3nt: TGTGCCAGCAGTTCGTTCAGGGCAGGATCCTACGAGCAGTACTTC; CDR3aa: CASSSFRAGSYEQYF
j_gene: TRBJ2-5; abundance: NA; v_gene: TRBV13; d_gene: NA; CDR3nt: TGTGCCAGCAGCCCAGGGTTTCAAGAGACCCAGTACTTC; CDR3aa: CASSPGFQETQYF
j_gene: TRBJ1-5; abundance: NA; v_gene: TRBV5-1; d_gene: NA; CDR3nt: TGCGCCAGCAGCTTGGGACAGCCCCAGCATTTT; CDR3aa: CASSLGQPQHF
j_gene: TRBJ2-2; abundance: NA; v_gene: TRBV7-9; d_gene: NA; CDR3nt: TGTGCCAGCAGCCCCATAACAGGGCCGAACACCGGGGAGCTGTTTTTT; CDR3aa: CASSPITGPNTGELFF
j_gene: TRBJ1-2; abundance: NA; v_gene: TRBV29-1; d_gene: NA; CDR3nt: TGCAGCGTTCCTGTGGGGGGGGCCATGGGCTACACCTTC; CDR3aa: CSVPVGGAMGYTF
j_gene: TRBJ1-2; abundance: NA; v_gene: TRBV23-1; d_gene: NA; CDR3nt: TGCGCCAGCAGTCAATCGGACAGTAACTATGGCTACACCTTC; CDR3aa: CASSQSDSNYGYTF
j_gene: TRBJ2-6; abundance: NA; v_gene: TRBV19; d_gene: NA; CDR3nt: TGTGCCAGTGGCCGGGACACCCTCTCTGGGGCCAACGTCCTGACTTTC; CDR3aa: CASGRDTLSGANVLTF
j_gene: TRBJ2-7; abundance: once; v_gene: TRBV11-2; d_gene: TRBD2; CDR3nt: TGTGCCAGCAGCTTGGGGGTGCTAGCGGGCAACTACGAGCAGTACTTC; CDR3aa: CASSLGVLAGNYEQYF
j_gene: TRBJ1-2; abundance: NA; v_gene: TRBV27; d_gene: NA; CDR3nt: TGTGCCAGCAGTTTAGATCGGGACTATGGCTACACCTTC; CDR3aa: CASSLDRDYGYTF
j_gene: TRBJ2-1; abundance: NA; v_gene: TRBV4-3; d_gene: TRBD2; CDR3nt: TGCGCCAGCAGCCCAAATGGGGGACTAGCGGGCAATGAGCAGTTCTTC; CDR3aa: CASSPNGGLAGNEQFF
j_gene: TRBJ2-7; abundance: NA; v_gene: TRBV9; d_gene: NA; CDR3nt: TGTGCCAGCAGCGGAGACAGCTCCTACGAGCAGTACTTC; CDR3aa: CASSGDSSYEQYF
j_gene: TRBJ2-7; abundance: NA; v_gene: TRBV6-6; d_gene: TRBD2; CDR3nt: TGTGCCAGCAGTTACCTGCGGACTAGCGTTAACGAGCAGTACTTC; CDR3aa: CASSYLRTSVNEQYF
j_gene: TRBJ2-7; abundance: NA; v_gene: TRBV6-1; d_gene: NA; CDR3nt: TGTGCCAGCAGTGAGGGCGCAGCGGCCCCCTACGAGCAGTACTTC; CDR3aa: CASSEGAAAPYEQYF
j_gene: TRBJ2-7; abundance: NA; v_gene: TRBV4-2; d_gene: NA; CDR3nt: TGTGCCAGCAGCCAAGATCCACAGCGCTCCTACGAGCAGTACTTC; CDR3aa: CASSQDPQRSYEQYF
j_gene: TRBJ1-1; abundance: NA; v_gene: TRBV9; d_gene: NA; CDR3nt: TGTGCCAGCAGCGGGTCGGGCACTGAAGCTTTCTTT; CDR3aa: CASSGSGTEAFF
j_gene: TRBJ2-3; abundance: once; v_gene: TRBV5-4; d_gene: TRBD2; CDR3nt: TGTGCCAGCAGCTTCGGATTCGGGAGGGCCGATATCACAGATACGCAGTATTTT; CDR3aa: CASSFGFGRADITDTQYF
j_gene: TRBJ1-3; abundance: NA; v_gene: TRBV25-1; d_gene: NA; CDR3nt: TGTGCCAGCAGGGGAGCTGGAAACACCATATATTTT; CDR3aa: CASRGAGNTIYF
j_gene: TRBJ2-7; abundance: NA; v_gene: TRBV19; d_gene: TRBD1; CDR3nt: TGTGCCAGTAGTTCAGGGGGCTCCTACGAGCAGTACTTC; CDR3aa: CASSSGGSYEQYF
j_gene: TRBJ2-7; abundance: NA; v_gene: TRBV7-9; d_gene: TRBD2; CDR3nt: TGTGCCAGCAGCTTAGGGCTAGCGGGAGTCTCCTACGAGCAGTACTTC; CDR3aa: CASSLGLAGVSYEQYF
j_gene: TRBJ2-1; abundance: NA; v_gene: TRBV25-1; d_gene: TRBD2; CDR3nt: TGTGCCAGCAGTGAGGCGGAGTTAGCGGGAGAGTTTTACAATGAGCAGTTCTTC; CDR3aa: CASSEAELAGEFYNEQFF
j_gene: TRBJ2-5; abundance: NA; v_gene: TRBV10-3; d_gene: TRBD2; CDR3nt: TGTGCCATCAGTGCCTCGGGGGGGTTCGGAGAGACCCAGTACTTC; CDR3aa: CAISASGGFGETQYF
j_gene: TRBJ2-7; abundance: NA; v_gene: TRBV28; d_gene: TRBD2; CDR3nt: TGTGCCAGCAGTTCGACTAGCGACTACGAGCAGTACTTC; CDR3aa: CASSSTSDYEQYF
j_gene: TRBJ1-2; abundance: NA; v_gene: TRBV6-4; d_gene: TRBD1; CDR3nt: TGTGCCAGCAGTGACTCGAACAGGGGAGGGTATGGCTACACCTTC; CDR3aa: CASSDSNRGGYGYTF
j_gene: TRBJ2-5; abundance: NA; v_gene: TRBV7-6; d_gene: TRBD2; CDR3nt: TGTGCCAGCAGCTTAGGGCTAGCGGGAGTATTAGAAGAGACCCAGTACTTC; CDR3aa: CASSLGLAGVLEETQYF
j_gene: TRBJ1-2; abundance: NA; v_gene: TRBV19; d_gene: TRBD1; CDR3nt: TGTGCCAGTAGCGAGACAGGGAACTATGGCTACACCTTC; CDR3aa: CASSETGNYGYTF
j_gene: TRBJ2-7; abundance: NA; v_gene: TRBV28; d_gene: NA; CDR3nt: TGTGCCAGCAGTTTATTGAGGACGCTAGTGTTATCGGGACCGGCCTACGAGCAGTACTTC; CDR3aa: CASSLLRTLVLSGPAYEQYF
j_gene: TRBJ2-7; abundance: NA; v_gene: TRBV6-1; d_gene: TRBD2; CDR3nt: TGTGCCAGCACCCAGACTAGCGGGGTCTACGAGCAGTACTTC; CDR3aa: CASTQTSGVYEQYF
j_gene: TRBJ1-2; abundance: NA; v_gene: TRBV7-9; d_gene: NA; CDR3nt: TGTGCCAGCAGCTTAGGTCAGAGGCCCGGAGGCTACACCTTC; CDR3aa: CASSLGQRPGGYTF
j_gene: TRBJ1-1; abundance: NA; v_gene: TRBV7-8; d_gene: NA; CDR3nt: TGTGCCAGCAGCTTAAATTGGGCCGGGAACACTGAAGCTTTCTTT; CDR3aa: CASSLNWAGNTEAFF
j_gene: TRBJ1-1; abundance: NA; v_gene: TRBV5-4; d_gene: TRBD1; CDR3nt: TGTGCCAGCAGACAGGGGTTAAGCACTGAAGCTTTCTTT; CDR3aa: CASRQGLSTEAFF
j_gene: TRBJ1-6; abundance: NA; v_gene: TRBV4-3; d_gene: NA; CDR3nt: TGCGCCAGCAGCCAAGATCTGGGAAATAATTCACCCCTCCACTTT; CDR3aa: CASSQDLGNNSPLHF
j_gene: TRBJ2-1; abundance: NA; v_gene: TRBV4-3; d_gene: TRBD2; CDR3nt: TGCGCCAGCAGCCAAGAAGGCCCGGGACGTTTCTCACTAGCGGTATACAATGAGCAGTTCTTC; CDR3aa: CASSQEGPGRFSLAVYNEQFF
j_gene: TRBJ1-2; abundance: few; v_gene: TRBV28; d_gene: NA; CDR3nt: TGTGCCAGCAGTTTACGAGGGGTATTCTACTATGGCTACACCTTC; CDR3aa: CASSLRGVFYYGYTF
j_gene: TRBJ1-4; abundance: NA; v_gene: TRBV4-1; d_gene: NA; CDR3nt: TGCGCCAGCAGCCATCAAAATACCATTGCAACTAATGAAAAACTGTTTTTT; CDR3aa: CASSHQNTIATNEKLFF
j_gene: TRBJ2-7; abundance: once; v_gene: TRBV5-6; d_gene: NA; CDR3nt: TGTGCCAGCAGCCCACCTGCGGGACAATACTACGAGCAGTACTTC; CDR3aa: CASSPPAGQYYEQYF
j_gene: TRBJ1-1; abundance: NA; v_gene: TRBV19; d_gene: NA; CDR3nt: TGTGCCAGTAGTATAGACCCGTGGGCCCCGTTGGGCACTGAAGCTTTCTTT; CDR3aa: CASSIDPWAPLGTEAFF
j_gene: TRBJ1-5; abundance: NA; v_gene: TRBV23-1; d_gene: NA; CDR3nt: TGCGCCAGCAGTCAATACCCCTCGGGGCAGCCCCAGCATTTT; CDR3aa: CASSQYPSGQPQHF
j_gene: TRBJ1-2; abundance: NA; v_gene: TRBV29-1; d_gene: NA; CDR3nt: TGCAGCGTCCCGGGTGACTATGGCTACACCTTC; CDR3aa: CSVPGDYGYTF
j_gene: TRBJ2-7; abundance: NA; v_gene: TRBV4-2; d_gene: TRBD2; CDR3nt: TGTGCCAGCAGCCAAGACAAAGCGGGAGAGTCCTACGAGCAGTACTTC; CDR3aa: CASSQDKAGESYEQYF
j_gene: TRBJ2-7; abundance: NA; v_gene: TRBV27; d_gene: TRBD2; CDR3nt: TGTGCCAGCAGTTTAACCGCTAGCGGGAGGACCTACGAGCAGTACTTC; CDR3aa: CASSLTASGRTYEQYF